These 28 T cell receptor beta chains share one sample of origin, sequenced in a study of blood T cell repertoires in COVID-19 (dated by TCRdb to 2020 to 2021). The protocol used for the library was the immunoSEQ multiplex PCR assay. TCRdb mirrors the immuneACCESS table, restricted to in-frame sequences. Some clones are absent from its copies; in checked studies, under half trace to an unresolved V gene, and the reason for the others is unknown. The sample has tens of thousands of clones on record, around nine tenths of them singletons. Under 8.5% of the sample is in the top ten clones. Sequenced material: peripheral blood. The receptors derive from a man between 60 and 75 years old with active COVID-19.

This sequence joins TRBV11-3 and TRBJ2-2; D remains unclear. The CDR3 consists of 13 residues. The germline V gene has CDR1 SGHNT and CDR2 YENEEA. The germline V and J ends were trimmed by 5 bases and 0 bases, with 4 bases remaining between them. CDR3 DNA sequence: TGTGCCAGCAGCCCGTCGAACACCGGGGAGCTGTTTTTT. Translation: CASSPSNTGELFF.

This rearrangement joins TRBV25-1 to TRBJ1-4, with 7 bases identical to TRBD1. Per germline, CDR1 MGHDK and CDR2 SYGVNS. CDR3 length equals 14 residues. J was trimmed by 4 bases and V by 5 bases; bases with no gene match: 4. The CDR3: CASSNRDSNEKLFF. In DNA form, the CDR3 reads TGTGCCAGCAGTAACCGGGACAGTAATGAAAAACTGTTTTTT.

The DNA for the CDR3 is TGTGCCACCAGCAGAGATCTTAAGCGCAGCACAGATACGCAGTATTTT. Translating it yields CATSRDLKRSTDTQYF. This sequence joins TRBV15 and TRBJ2-3; no firm D call. The V end lost 0 bases, the J end lost 0 bases, and 10 bases lay between the germline ends. CDR3 length: 16 residues. The V gene's germline CDR1 is LNHNV and CDR2 YYDKDF (reference sequence).

This clone was detected only once. CDR3: CASSLGRVAGGQETQYF. The CDR3 region has the DNA TGCGCCAGCAGCTTGGGTCGAGTAGCGGGAGGGCAAGAGACCCAGTACTTC. The chain employs TRBV5-1 and TRBJ2-5, with 11 positions matching TRBD2. This CDR3 has 17 residues. Germline CDR1 reads SGHRS; CDR2 reads YFSETQ. V trimming: 0 bases; J trimming: 2 bases; junction bases outside the gene matches: 6. Combining the CDR3 with reference TRBV5-1 and TRBJ2-5 gives the whole variable domain KAGVTQTPRYLIKTRGQQVTLSCSPISGHRSVSWYQQTPGQGLQFLFEYFSETQRNKGNFPGRFSGRQFSNSRSEMNVSTLELGDSALYLCASSLGRVAGGQETQYFGPGTRLLVL.

V and J are TRBV7-2 and TRBJ2-7; 9 positions agree with TRBD1. Losses at the gene ends were 5 bases for V and 1 base for J; bases not matched to a gene: 6. Germline CDR1 reads SGHTA; CDR2 reads FQGNSA. This CDR3 contains 15 residues. CDR3 DNA: TGTGCCAGCAGCGTGGGACAGGGAGGTTCCTACGAGCAGTACTTC. Amino acid sequence: CASSVGQGGSYEQYF.

This clone was observed once. This chain connects TRBV7-3 to TRBJ2-3, with 9 bases matching TRBD2. Germline V gene data show CDR1 as SGHTA and CDR2 as FQGTGA. V was clipped by 2 bases and J by 6 bases; unmatched bases: 9. The CDR3 contains 16 residues. For the CDR3, the DNA is TGTGCCAGCAGCTTACCCGGGGTAGCGGGAGTTGATACGCAGTATTTT. Translating it yields CASSLPGVAGVDTQYF.

The chain joins TRBV4-2 to TRBJ2-3; D possibly corresponds to TRBD2 (6 bases). Trimming took 2 bases from V and 2 from J, leaving 8 bases between them. Germline V gene data show CDR1 as LGHNA and CDR2 as YNFKEQ. The CDR3 totals 14 residues. The CDR3 spells CASSQRTITDTQYF. CDR3 nucleotide sequence: TGTGCCAGCAGCCAAAGGACTATCACAGATACGCAGTATTTT.

The rearrangement links TRBV19 to TRBJ1-4; no reliable D call. CDR1 is LNHDA and CDR2 is SQIVND in the germline V gene (reference sequence). V lost 7 bases, J lost 8 bases, and 14 bases lay in between. CDR3 length: 13 residues. This CDR3 reads CASTTPGHEKLFF. The CDR3 nucleotides are TGTGCCAGTACTACCCCGGGTCACGAAAAACTGTTTTTT.

The chain uses TRBV9 and TRBJ2-1, with 9 nucleotides matching TRBD2. The CDR3 sequence is 15 residues long. Trimming cost V 4 bases and J 2 bases; bases outside gene matches: 4. CDR1 is SGDLS, CDR2 YYNGEE, per germline. The CDR3 DNA sequence: TGTGCCAGCAGCTTTAGCGGGAGCACCTACAATGAGCAGTTCTTC. It yields the protein CASSFSGSTYNEQFF.

This rearrangement joins TRBV10-3 to TRBJ2-7; a weak D match, TRBD2 (5 bases). Between the trimmed V and J ends, which lost 10 bases and 7 bases, there was a span of 17 bases. The CDR3 is made up of 12 amino acids. CDR1 is ENHRY, CDR2 SYGVKD, per germline. CDR3 residues: CATRTAPGEQYF. The CDR3 DNA is TGTGCCACACGGACTGCCCCGGGGGAGCAGTACTTC.

The gene calls are TRBV18 and TRBJ2-5; tentative D call: TRBD2 (5 bases). Trimming shortened V by 3 bases and J by 7 bases, and 9 bases separated the two germline ends. CDR1 and CDR2 (germline): KGHSH, LQKENI. The CDR3 loop spans 12 amino acids. The CDR3 nucleotides are TGTGCCAGCTCACCTCCCCGGGGGACCCAGTACTTC. Protein sequence: CASSPPRGTQYF.

J is TRBJ2-7 and V is TRBV24-1; 13 bases line up with TRBD2. With V trimmed by 3 bases and J by 1 base, 5 bases remained unmatched. There are 17 residues in the CDR3. CDR1 is KGHDR, CDR2 SFDVKD, per germline. The CDR3 region is CATSDTSGRAGSYEQYF. CDR3 DNA: TGTGCCACCAGTGATACTAGCGGGAGGGCCGGGTCCTACGAGCAGTACTTC.

J is TRBJ1-2 and V is TRBV18; D perhaps matches TRBD1 (6 bases). Germline CDR1 KGHSH, CDR2 LQKENI. Trimming stripped 2 bases from V and 7 bases from J, with 14 bases between. The CDR3 sequence is 14 residues long. The CDR3 sequence is CASSPGEQGRGYTF. CDR3 DNA sequence: TGTGCCAGCTCACCAGGGGAACAGGGACGTGGCTACACCTTC.

The chain uses TRBV19 and TRBJ1-1; TRBD1 agrees at 8 bases. V lost 1 base and J lost 7; bases outside the gene matches: 5. This CDR3 region has 14 residues. In germline, CDR1 is LNHDA, CDR2 SQIVND (reference sequence). CDR3 coding DNA: TGTGCCAGTAGTATAGGGACAGGGACTTATGAAGCTTTCTTT. Its protein is CASSIGTGTYEAFF.

This clone came up once. The gene calls are TRBV3-1 (or the pseudogene TRBV3-2) and TRBJ2-5; 11 bases map to TRBD2. V lost 1 base to trimming and J lost 1 base; unmatched junction nucleotides: 11. The CDR3 extends over 19 amino acids. Germline V gives CDR1 LGHDT, CDR2 YNNKEL (reference sequence). CDR3 residues: CASSQGVTSGIVGQETQYF. The CDR3 DNA reads as TGTGCCAGCAGCCAAGGGGTGACTAGCGGGATAGTAGGCCAAGAGACCCAGTACTTC.

The V and J genes are TRBV7-6 and TRBJ1-1; D is uncertain. This CDR3 contains 13 residues. With 5 bases removed from V and 11 bases from J, the gap between germline ends came to 18 bases. CDR1 is SGHVS and CDR2 is FNYEAQ in the germline V gene. As DNA, the CDR3 is TGTGCCAGCAGCCAACGCCCGGGTCGAGAGGCTTTCTTT. Translating it yields CASSQRPGREAFF.

This chain uses TRBV9 with TRBJ1-1; D remains unclear. The V and J ends lost 3 bases and 7 bases respectively, with 16 bases between them. The CDR3 contains 14 residues. In germline, CDR1 is SGDLS, CDR2 YYNGEE. The CDR3 coding sequence is TGTGCCAGCAGCGGCGGGGAAAGGGTTTTTGAAGCTTTCTTT. This codes for CASSGGERVFEAFF.

This chain joins TRBV7-2 and TRBJ1-2; D may be TRBD1 (6 bases). The CDR3 covers 14 residues. Looked up from germline, CDR1 is SGHTA and CDR2 is FQGNSA. Trimming removed 1 base from V and 5 bases from J, with 11 bases in between. In DNA, the CDR3 is TGTGCCAGCAGCTTAGTCAGGGGATGGTATGGCTACACCTTC. This translates into CASSLVRGWYGYTF.

The gene calls are TRBV15 and TRBJ2-7; D unclear. The length of the CDR3 is 13 residues. The germline V gene has CDR1 LNHNV and CDR2 YYDKDF (reference sequence). V lost 2 bases and J lost 6, with 11 bases in between. The chain's CDR3 is CATSRSELREQYF. DNA for the CDR3: TGTGCCACCAGCAGAAGCGAACTTCGCGAGCAGTACTTC.

The chain is built from TRBV7-9 and TRBJ2-3; TRBD1 might be the D (6 bases). There are 14 residues in the CDR3. Germline CDR1 and CDR2: SEHNR and FQNEAQ (reference sequence). The V end was cut by 6 bases, the J end by 0 bases, with 10 bases between. CDR3 amino acids: CASSPGQSTDTQYF. CDR3 nucleotide sequence: TGTGCCAGCAGTCCGGGACAAAGCACAGATACGCAGTATTTT.

The chain links TRBV27 to TRBJ1-6; 7 nucleotides align to TRBD1. This CDR3 contains 13 residues. Trimming cost V 9 bases and J 10 bases; bases outside gene matches: 9. Per the germline V gene, CDR1 is MNHEY and CDR2 is SMNVEV (reference sequence). For the CDR3, the DNA is TGTGCCAGTCGATCAGGGGGTAAGTCACCCCTCCACTTT. Translating it yields CASRSGGKSPLHF.

V and J are TRBV19 and TRBJ1-5, with 8 positions matching TRBD1. The CDR3 has 16 residues. V lost 5 bases, J lost 0 bases, and 6 bases stayed unmatched. Per germline, CDR1 LNHDA and CDR2 SQIVND (reference sequence). The CDR3 spells CASSARTGYSNQPQHF. The CDR3 DNA follows: TGTGCCAGTAGTGCGAGGACAGGGTATAGCAATCAGCCCCAGCATTTT.

The chain uses TRBV11-1 and TRBJ1-6; D unresolved. Germline values: CDR1 SGHAT, CDR2 FQDESV (reference sequence). The CDR3 contains 16 residues. V lost 0 bases, J lost 8 bases, and 14 bases lay in between. The CDR3 reads CASSLAGSGDHSPLHF. CDR3 bases: TGTGCCAGCAGCTTAGCGGGATCGGGAGACCATTCACCCCTCCACTTT.

V and J are TRBV6-8 and TRBJ2-7; 8 bases map to TRBD2. Germline assignment: CDR1 MNHGY and CDR2 SAAAGT. The CDR3 sequence is 14 residues long. V shed 8 bases, J shed 3 bases, and the junction held 9 bases outside the gene matches. The CDR3 region is CASRELREDYEQYF. CDR3 nucleotide sequence: TGTGCCAGCCGGGAGTTGCGGGAGGACTACGAGCAGTACTTC.

This chain uses TRBV6-1 with TRBJ1-1, with 8 bases matching TRBD1. Germline V gene lookup returns CDR1 MNHNS and CDR2 SASEGT. The CDR3 consists of 13 residues. V was clipped by 3 bases and J by 6 bases; unmatched bases: 3. The CDR3 protein is CASSDQGAAEAFF. CDR3 coding DNA: TGTGCCAGCAGTGATCAGGGGGCGGCTGAAGCTTTCTTT.

The V and J genes are TRBV18 and TRBJ2-1, with D possibly being TRBD2 (6 bases). Germline V gene data show CDR1 as KGHSH and CDR2 as LQKENI. Deletions cut 7 bases from V and 7 bases from J, with 17 bases between. The CDR3 loop spans 14 amino acids. CDR3 nucleotides: TGTGCCAGCTTCCTCTCGACTAGACTTAATGAGCAGTTCTTC. Protein: CASFLSTRLNEQFF.

The chain couples TRBV19 to TRBJ1-4; D unresolved. Germline V CDR1 and CDR2: LNHDA, SQIVND (reference sequence). The CDR3 is made up of 15 amino acids. V dropped 7 bases and J dropped 0 bases, with 12 bases sitting between them. CDR3 region: CASKPDWATNEKLFF. The CDR3 nucleotides are TGTGCCAGTAAACCTGACTGGGCAACTAATGAAAAACTGTTTTTT.

This sequence joins TRBV7-3 and TRBJ1-1; D not certain. There are 14 residues in the CDR3. Germline CDR1 reads SGHTA; CDR2 reads FQGTGA. V was clipped by 2 bases and J by 2 bases, with 9 bases between them. CDR3: CASSLSNGNTEAFF. CDR3 DNA: TGTGCCAGCAGCTTATCTAACGGTAACACTGAAGCTTTCTTT.